This TCR beta chain appears in the sequencing data of a study of Ad26.COV2.S vaccination and SARS-CoV-2 variants. Findings and limits, study-wide: Similar non-spike TCR breadth was observed in recipients of vaccine and of placebo.

A note on this clone: The antigen is undetermined.

Sequencing was performed with immunoSEQ multiplex PCR; in TCRdb, only in-frame clones are kept and a portion is missing. Among about 480,000 clones listed, around 88% were seen once. The germline CDR1 and CDR2 sequences are MNHEY and SMNVEV (reference sequence). V gave up 6 bases and J gave up 3 bases; unmatched junction bases: 7. The CDR3 contains 14 residues. Specified treatment: about 20 received Ad26.COV2.S at low or high dose, single or two shots; about five received placebo; per-sample allocation not given. Sampling took place 63 days after the first vaccine or placebo injection. An Ad26 vector was used to express Wuhan-strain SARS-CoV-2 spike as the vaccine.

The sample in question was peripheral blood, obtained in a trial of Ad26.COV2.S vaccine versus placebo. The chain uses TRBV27 and TRBJ1-1, with 7 nucleotides matching TRBD1. The source of this sequence is a person aged 18-60 years who received the Ad26.COV2.S COVID-19 vaccine or a placebo. The CDR3 sequence is CASRLDTGDTEAFF. As DNA, the CDR3 is TGTGCCAGCAGGCTCGATACAGGGGACACTGAAGCTTTCTTT.